The T cell receptor beta chain under discussion was sequenced for a study of cytomegalovirus exposure and HLA in healthy donors. This CDR3 comprises 16 residues. Germline values: CDR1 SEHNR, CDR2 FQNEAQ (reference sequence). With 60 Vbeta and 13 Jbeta primers, the PCR was carried out. Method: immunoSEQ multiplex PCR; TCRdb's copy keeps in-frame clones and lacks some. The sample yields 100,000 to 150,000 clones, approximately 80% seen once. General study results and limits: Three chains linked to CMV were shown in vitro to be specific for CMV antigens. The study flagged around 160 TCR beta chains as cytomegalovirus-associated. CMV serostatus was the only immune exposure information that was available.

As concerns this clone: Antigen: not known. An end of the junction does not agree with germline; a read error may underlie this.

J is TRBJ1-6 and V is TRBV7-9; 11 bases are a match to TRBD1. Sequencing used PBMCs. This clonotype was obtained from a woman in her late teens or twenties in good health and CMV-seronegative. CDR3 protein: CSSSFGQGARNSPLHF. CDR3 DNA sequence: TGTTCCAGCAGCTTTGGACAGGGGGCGCGTAATTCACCCCTCCACTTT.